Shown below are 6 T cell receptor beta chains from a single sample sequenced in a study of PD-L1 blockade in urothelial cancer. Stated time point: peripheral blood 6 weeks after treatment start. The protocol was immunoSEQ multiplex PCR, while the TCRdb copy is restricted to in-frame clones and leaves out a portion. The table lists some 51,000 clones, 88% of them singletons. This specimen consisted of PBMCs, obtained around atezolizumab (anti-PD-L1) treatment. These receptors originate from a man in his 60s with urothelial cancer.

This clone has a single count. The rearrangement uses TRBV19 and TRBJ1-5, with 8 bases matching TRBD1. Trimming took 5 bases from V and 6 from J; bases not matched to a gene: 6. Germline CDR1 reads LNHDA; CDR2 reads SQIVND (reference sequence). The CDR3 has 14 residues. The CDR3: CASSPTGGRQPQHF. The CDR3 DNA reads as TGTGCCAGTAGTCCCACAGGGGGGCGTCAGCCCCAGCATTTT.

CDR3 nucleotides: TGTGCCAGCAGCTCCCTGGGGCGTCTGGCTTTCTTT. It specifies CASSSLGRLAFF. The chain employs TRBV11-3 and TRBJ1-1, with a possible D match to TRBD1 (5 bases). The CDR3 consists of 12 residues. Germline CDR1 and CDR2: SGHNT and YENEEA. With 4 bases removed from V and 11 bases from J, the gap between germline ends came to 14 bases.

The rearrangement joins TRBV28 to TRBJ2-7; 12 bases agree with TRBD2. The length of the CDR3 is 16 residues. V shed 3 bases, J shed 7 bases, and the junction held 10 bases outside the gene matches. From germline, CDR1 is MDHEN and CDR2 SYDVKM. The CDR3 here is CASSLEGVTSGSEQYF. The DNA for the CDR3 is TGTGCCAGCAGTTTGGAGGGGGTGACTAGCGGGAGTGAGCAGTACTTC.

The chain joins TRBV19 to TRBJ2-7; TRBD2 matches 9 bases. This CDR3 region has 14 residues. Germline-derived CDR1 and CDR2 are LNHDA and SQIVND (reference sequence). Germline trimming cut 7 bases from V and 3 bases from J; bases unmatched to any gene: 7. CDR3 DNA sequence: TGTGCCAGTACCTTTAGCGGGGGTGACTACGAGCAGTACTTC. It encodes CASTFSGGDYEQYF.

The rearrangement links TRBV30 to TRBJ2-1; 7 nucleotides line up with TRBD2. The V gene end was trimmed by 1 base and the J gene end by 3 bases; junction bases not matched to a gene: 3. This CDR3 contains 14 residues. In germline, CDR1 is GTSNPN, CDR2 SVGIG (reference sequence). CDR3 protein: CAWSDSGDYNEQFF. Here the CDR3 DNA reads TGTGCCTGGAGTGACAGCGGGGACTACAATGAGCAGTTCTTC.

With respect to this clone: Other DNA variants within this sample encode the same CDR3. The V and J genes are TRBV6-5 and TRBJ2-1; TRBD1 might be the D (6 bases). Trimming shortened V by 5 bases and J by 7 bases, and 15 bases separated the two germline ends. From germline, CDR1 is MNHEY and CDR2 SVGAGI. The CDR3 totals 14 residues. CDR3 coding DNA: TGTGCCAGCAGTAACAGGGTTGGTCGAAATGAGCAGTTCTTC. This encodes CASSNRVGRNEQFF.